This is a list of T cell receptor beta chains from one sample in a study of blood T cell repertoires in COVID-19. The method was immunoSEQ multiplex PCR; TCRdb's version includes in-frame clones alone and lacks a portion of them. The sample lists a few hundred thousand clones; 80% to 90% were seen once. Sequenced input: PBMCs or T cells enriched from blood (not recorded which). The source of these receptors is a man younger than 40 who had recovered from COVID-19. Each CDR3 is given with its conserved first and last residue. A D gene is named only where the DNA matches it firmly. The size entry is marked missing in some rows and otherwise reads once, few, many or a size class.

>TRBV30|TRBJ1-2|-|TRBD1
CAWTGGDGYTF
TGTGCCTGGACAGGGGGCGACGGCTACACCTTC
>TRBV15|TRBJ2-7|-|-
CATSRDQVVTYEQYF
TGTGCCACCAGCAGAGATCAGGTAGTCACCTACGAGCAGTACTTC
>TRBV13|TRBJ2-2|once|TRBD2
CASSLLPSGMAGELFF
TGTGCCAGCAGCTTATTGCCTAGCGGAATGGCCGGGGAGCTGTTTTTT
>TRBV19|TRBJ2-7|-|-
CASSNDPSEAQYF
TGTGCCAGTAGCAACGACCCTTCGGAGGCGCAGTACTTC
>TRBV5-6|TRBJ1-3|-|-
CASSLGRSSGNTIYF
TGTGCCAGCAGCTTGGGACGGAGCTCTGGAAACACCATATATTTT
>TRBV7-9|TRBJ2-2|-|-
CASSLGASRTGELFF
TGTGCCAGCAGCTTGGGGGCGTCGCGCACCGGGGAGCTGTTTTTT
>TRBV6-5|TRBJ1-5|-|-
CASTGGYSNQPQHF
TGTGCCAGCACCGGGGGGTATAGCAATCAGCCCCAGCATTTT
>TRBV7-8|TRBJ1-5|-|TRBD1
CASSLAEGQGSQPQHF
TGTGCCAGCAGCTTAGCGGAAGGACAGGGGAGTCAGCCCCAGCATTTT
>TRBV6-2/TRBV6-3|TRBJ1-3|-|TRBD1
CASSYRTGLNTIYF
TGTGCCAGCAGTTACCGGACAGGCCTCAACACCATATATTTT
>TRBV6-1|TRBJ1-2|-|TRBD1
CASSEGQGAPGYTF
TGTGCCAGCAGTGAGGGACAGGGGGCGCCTGGCTACACCTTC
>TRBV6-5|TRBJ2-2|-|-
CASSYPTTGNTGELFF
TGTGCCAGCAGTTACCCAACTACAGGGAACACCGGGGAGCTGTTTTTT
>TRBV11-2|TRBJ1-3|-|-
CASSLAGEISGNTIYF
TGTGCCAGCAGCTTAGCCGGGGAGATCTCTGGAAACACCATATATTTT
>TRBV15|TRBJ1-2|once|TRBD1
CATSNKQTGGVYGYTF
TGTGCCACCAGTAATAAGCAAACAGGGGGAGTGTATGGCTACACCTTC
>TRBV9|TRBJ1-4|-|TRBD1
CASSVDPGGEKLFF
TGTGCCAGCAGCGTAGATCCAGGGGGTGAAAAACTGTTTTTT
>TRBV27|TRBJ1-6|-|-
CASSLSQARTLHF
TGTGCCAGCAGTTTATCGCAGGCGCGCACCCTCCACTTT
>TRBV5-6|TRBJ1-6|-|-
CASSDLGLGALHF
TGTGCCAGCAGCGATCTCGGACTTGGGGCCCTCCACTTT
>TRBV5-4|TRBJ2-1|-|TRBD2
CASSLDGTSGRNEQFF
TGTGCCAGCAGCTTGGATGGGACTAGCGGCCGCAATGAGCAGTTCTTC
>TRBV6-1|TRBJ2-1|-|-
CASSEARRGSNEQFF
TGTGCCAGCAGTGAAGCGCGACGGGGGAGCAATGAGCAGTTCTTC
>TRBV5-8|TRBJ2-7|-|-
CASSLGQALFYYEQYF
TGTGCCAGCAGCTTGGGGCAGGCTCTATTTTATTACGAGCAGTACTTC
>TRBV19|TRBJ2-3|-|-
CASSSRLADTQYF
TGTGCCAGTAGCAGTAGACTAGCAGATACGCAGTATTTT
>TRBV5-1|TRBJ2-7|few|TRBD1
CASSLGDSLYYEQYF
TGCGCCAGCAGCTTGGGGGACAGTCTCTACTACGAGCAGTACTTC
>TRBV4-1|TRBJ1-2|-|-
CASSQGPGTPYGYTF
TGCGCCAGCAGCCAAGGACCCGGGACACCCTATGGCTACACCTTC
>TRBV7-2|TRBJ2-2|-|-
CASSQKGAASLLATGELFF
TGTGCCAGCAGCCAGAAAGGGGCCGCATCTCTCTTGGCAACCGGGGAGCTGTTTTTT
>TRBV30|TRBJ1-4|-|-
CAWTVNEKLFF
TGTGCCTGGACAGTAAATGAAAAACTGTTTTTT
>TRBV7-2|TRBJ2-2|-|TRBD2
CASSSLYGEGTGELFF
TGTGCCAGCAGCTCCCTCTATGGGGAGGGCACCGGGGAGCTGTTTTTT
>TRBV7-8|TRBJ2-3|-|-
CASSLYRDSISTDTQYF
TGTGCCAGCAGCTTATATAGGGACTCTATTAGCACAGATACGCAGTATTTT